The 17 T cell receptor beta chains presented below share a single source sample, sequenced in a study of T cell responses to AZD1222 COVID-19 vaccine. Method: immunoSEQ multiplex PCR; TCRdb's copy keeps in-frame clones and lacks some. The sample shows approximately 84,000 clones, 75% to 90% of them seen only once. Specimen: peripheral blood, collected on day 0 of AZD1222 vaccination. These receptors originate from an adult in good health.

The chain employs TRBV7-9 and TRBJ2-1; D might be TRBD1 (5 bases). CDR3 length: 15 residues. Germline V gives CDR1 SEHNR, CDR2 FQNEAQ (reference sequence). Trimming removed 0 bases from V and 5 bases from J, with 11 bases in between. Here the CDR3 DNA reads TGTGCCAGCAGCTTAGCGGGGCAGGAAGACAATGAGCAGTTCTTC. Translation gives CASSLAGQEDNEQFF.

The chain uses TRBV19 and TRBJ2-3, with unresolved D. CDR1 and CDR2 from the germline V gene are LNHDA and SQIVND (reference sequence). Trimming left V 1 base short and J 2 bases short, with 13 bases between. The CDR3 loop spans 16 amino acids. CDR3 loop: CASSIAPGANTDTQYF. The CDR3, as DNA: TGTGCCAGTAGTATAGCCCCAGGAGCAAACACAGATACGCAGTATTTT.

The gene calls are TRBV7-8 and TRBJ2-7; the match to TRBD2 covers 8 bases. The CDR3 runs 14 residues. With 4 bases clipped from V and 7 bases from J, the junction kept 9 bases outside the gene matches. Germline CDR1 SGHVS, CDR2 FQNEAQ. The CDR3 DNA reads as TGTGCCAGCAGCTCAGGGCGGGGGGTTAGGGAGCAGTACTTC. Translated: CASSSGRGVREQYF. The whole variable domain, remainder taken from reference TRBV7-8 and TRBJ2-7, is GAGVSQSPRYKVAKRGQDVALRCDPISGHVSLFWYQQALGQGPEFLTYFQNEAQLDKSGLPSDRFFAERPEGSVSTLKIQRTQQEDSAVYLCASSSGRGVREQYFGPGTRLTVT.

The chain carries TRBV10-2 and TRBJ1-1; D gene ambiguous. Germline CDR1 reads WSHSY; CDR2 reads SAAADI. V gave up 0 bases and J gave up 1 base, with 9 bases separating them. This CDR3 is 15 amino acids long. The CDR3 spells CASSESGPGNTEAFF. CDR3 DNA sequence: TGCGCCAGCAGTGAGTCAGGACCGGGGAACACTGAAGCTTTCTTT.

The rearrangement joins TRBV29-1 to TRBJ2-3; TRBD1 matches 8 bases. The CDR3 has 14 amino acids. J lost 5 bases, V lost 6 bases, and 10 bases had no gene match. Germline CDR1 SQVTM, CDR2 ANQGSEA. The chain's CDR3 is CSVDARGHGDTQYF. The CDR3 coding sequence is TGCAGCGTGGACGCCAGGGGGCATGGAGATACGCAGTATTTT.

CDR3 DNA sequence: TGCAGCGTTCTCGGAGGGGGGTCCTACGAGCAGTACTTC. This codes for CSVLGGGSYEQYF. V is TRBV29-1 and J is TRBJ2-7; D may match TRBD1 or TRBD2 (6 bases each). Germline CDR1 reads SQVTM; CDR2 reads ANQGSEA. The CDR3 contains 13 residues. V lost 5 bases to trimming and J lost 1 base, with 12 bases between them.

This sequence joins TRBV14 and TRBJ1-4; D is ambiguous. Trimming took off 3 bases at V and 6 bases at J, with 5 bases between the two ends. This CDR3 spans 12 amino acids. Per germline, CDR1 SGHDN and CDR2 FVKESK. CDR3: CASSQEDEKLFF. CDR3 nucleotides: TGTGCCAGCAGCCAGGAAGATGAAAAACTGTTTTTT. The full variable domain, completed using reference TRBV14 and TRBJ1-4, is EAGVTQFPSHSVIEKGQTVTLRCDPISGHDNLYWYRRVMGKEIKFLLHFVKESKQDESGMPNNRFLAERTGGTYSTLKVQPAELEDSGVYFCASSQEDEKLFFGSGTQLSVL.

The chain employs TRBV5-1 and TRBJ2-1; 10 positions match TRBD2. CDR1 and CDR2 (germline): SGHRS, YFSETQ. V lost 1 base and J lost 9; bases outside the gene matches: 7. The CDR3 loop spans 15 amino acids. CDR3 in amino acids: CASSLSLAGEGEQFF. The CDR3 coding sequence is TGCGCCAGCAGCTTGTCGCTAGCGGGGGAGGGTGAGCAGTTCTTC.

The genes are TRBV5-8 and TRBJ1-6; TRBD1 is a possible D gene (5 bases). Germline-derived CDR1 and CDR2 are SGHTS and YDEGEE. This CDR3 contains 18 residues. V lost 0 bases and J 2 bases, leaving 15 bases between the germline ends. CDR3 sequence: CASSLVDLGPAYNSPLHF. The CDR3 bases are TGTGCCAGCAGCTTGGTTGATCTGGGGCCCGCCTATAATTCACCCCTCCACTTT.

This rearrangement joins TRBV27 to TRBJ1-2; 10 bases fit TRBD1. This CDR3 spans 17 amino acids. The V segment lost 5 bases and the J segment 4 bases; nucleotides outside the gene matches: 13. Germline V gives CDR1 MNHEY, CDR2 SMNVEV (reference sequence). CDR3 in amino acids: CASSRSGQGVFVYGYTF. Here the CDR3 DNA reads TGTGCCAGCAGTCGAAGCGGACAGGGGGTGTTCGTCTATGGCTACACCTTC.

The chain combines TRBV5-1 with TRBJ2-5, with D maybe TRBD1 (6 bases). The V end was cut by 4 bases, the J end by 7 bases, with 14 bases between. Germline values: CDR1 SGHRS, CDR2 YFSETQ. There are 13 residues in the CDR3. In DNA, the CDR3 is TGCGCCAGCAGCCCTTATGACAGGCGGACCCAGTACTTC. Its protein product is CASSPYDRRTQYF.

The chain has TRBV30 and TRBJ1-5; a weak D match, TRBD1 (6 bases). This CDR3 has 12 residues. Trimming removed 2 bases at V and 7 bases at J, with 9 bases between. Germline V gives CDR1 GTSNPN, CDR2 SVGIG (reference sequence). The CDR3 protein is CAWSRGYQPQHF. The CDR3 DNA sequence: TGTGCCTGGAGTAGGGGGTACCAGCCCCAGCATTTT.

This clone occurred a few times. The chain uses TRBV11-2 and TRBJ2-3; a possible D gene is TRBD2 (6 bases). The germline V and J ends were trimmed by 6 bases and 4 bases, with 17 bases remaining between them. Germline V lookup: CDR1 SGHAT, CDR2 FQNNGV. The CDR3 has 15 amino acids. CDR3 sequence: CASSPRRGRADTQYF. CDR3 nucleotides: TGTGCCAGCAGTCCCCGGCGGGGTAGGGCAGATACGCAGTATTTT.

The V gene is TRBV6-5, the J gene TRBJ1-3, with a possible D match to TRBD1 (6 bases). The CDR3 contains 15 residues. Per the germline V gene, CDR1 is MNHEY and CDR2 is SVGAGI. Trimming removed 5 bases at V and 2 bases at J, with 13 bases between. CDR3 in DNA: TGTGCCAGCAGTCAATCGAGGGGGGCTGGAAACACCATATATTTT. This gives the protein CASSQSRGAGNTIYF.

The gene calls are TRBV2 and TRBJ2-5; D is ambiguous. Germline V CDR1 and CDR2: SNHLY, FYNNEI. The CDR3 is made up of 10 amino acids. Trimming cost V 4 bases and J 4 bases, with 1 base left between them. CDR3 residues: CASSGETQYF. In nucleotides, the CDR3 is TGTGCCAGCAGTGGAGAGACCCAGTACTTC.

V is TRBV29-1 and J is TRBJ2-1, with D uncertain. Germline V CDR1 and CDR2: SQVTM, ANQGSEA. Trimming cost V 6 bases and J 1 base, with 16 bases left between them. CDR3 length: 15 amino acids. The DNA of the CDR3 is TGCAGCGTGGCCCTTTTGGGGTTTTCCTACAATGAGCAGTTCTTC. Protein: CSVALLGFSYNEQFF.

The chain recombines TRBV27 with TRBJ1-2; D is perhaps TRBD1 (5 bases). Looked up from germline, CDR1 is MNHEY and CDR2 is SMNVEV (reference sequence). Deletions cut 0 bases from V and 2 bases from J, with 13 bases between. This CDR3 contains 16 residues. CDR3 DNA sequence: TGTGCCAGCAGTTTATCGTGGGGGGTACTAAACTATGGCTACACCTTC. Its protein product is CASSLSWGVLNYGYTF.